This T cell receptor beta chain was observed in a study of sequential checkpoint blockade in melanoma. The treatment is: randomized to nivolumab then ipilimumab (arm A) or the reverse (arm B). In its sample, this clone was seen a few times. Clones were read by immunoSEQ multiplex PCR, and TCRdb kept only the in-frame ones, dropping some. The table includes thousands of clones, 30% to 40% detected once. V was shortened by 4 bases and J by 3 bases, with 10 bases between the two germline ends. This CDR3 comprises 15 residues. Germline V gene lookup returns CDR1 SGHNT and CDR2 YENEEA. This material consisted of tumor tissue (inferred from file names), taken from a patient given nivolumab and ipilimumab in sequence. This receptor was obtained from a human donor with melanoma. The J gene is TRBJ2-6, the V gene TRBV11-3; D not certain. The CDR3: CASSSGPLGANVLTF. As DNA, the CDR3 is TGTGCCAGCAGCTCCGGCCCCCTTGGGGCCAACGTCCTGACTTTC. Filled out from reference TRBV11-3 and TRBJ2-6, the complete variable domain reads EAGVVQSPRYKIIEKKQPVAFWCNPISGHNTLYWYLQNLGQGPELLIRYENEEAVDDSQLPKDRFSAERLKGVDSTLKIQPAELGDSAVYLCASSSGPLGANVLTFGAGSRLTVL.